Listed here are 5 T cell receptor beta chains from one sample, sequenced in a study of CD8+ T cells in alopecia areata. As to treatment: oral pan-JAK inhibitor, 5-10 mg twice daily. Following RNA extraction, reverse transcription yielded cDNA that acted as the sequencing template. Assay: immunoSEQ multiplex PCR; the TCRdb copy retains only in-frame clones and omits some. The sample has 150,000 to 200,000 clones; roughly 64% are singletons. This material consisted of CD4+ T cells sorted from blood, taken at week 24, from a patient treated with tofacitinib. The receptors come from a human donor with alopecia areata.

V and J are TRBV30 and TRBJ1-2, with D unclear. Germline-derived CDR1 and CDR2 are GTSNPN and SVGIG (reference sequence). This CDR3 spans 13 amino acids. Trimming took off 3 bases at V and 5 bases at J, with 13 bases between the two ends. The CDR3 loop is CAWRGLARYGYTF. The DNA of the CDR3 is TGTGCCTGGAGAGGGCTCGCGAGGTATGGCTACACCTTC.

The chain employs TRBV2 and TRBJ1-5; D perhaps matches TRBD1 (5 bases). The CDR3 totals 14 residues. The V and J ends lost 7 bases and 0 bases respectively, with 10 bases between them. From germline, CDR1 is SNHLY and CDR2 FYNNEI. The CDR3 here is CASTRTGSNQPQHF. The CDR3 bases are TGTGCCAGCACCCGCACAGGTAGCAATCAGCCCCAGCATTTT.

The gene calls are TRBV4-1 and TRBJ1-5; 8 bases align to TRBD1. CDR3 length equals 14 residues. The V gene end was trimmed by 1 base and the J gene end by 7 bases; junction bases not matched to a gene: 3. Germline values: CDR1 MGHRA, CDR2 YSYEKL. The DNA for the CDR3 is TGCGCCAGCAGCCAAGCAGGGGGCGGACAGCCCCAGCATTTT. Translated, it gives CASSQAGGGQPQHF.

V gene TRBV29-1 combines with J gene TRBJ2-5; 8 bases are a match to TRBD1. This CDR3 is 14 amino acids long. V was clipped by 6 bases and J by 4 bases; unmatched bases: 10. The germline CDR1 and CDR2 sequences are SQVTM and ANQGSEA. Written as DNA, the CDR3 is TGCAGCGTCGCCACAGGGGGGATAGGAGAGACCCAGTACTTC. Translated: CSVATGGIGETQYF.

The rearrangement uses TRBV25-1 and TRBJ1-2, with D maybe TRBD1 (6 bases). The CDR3 sequence is 12 residues long. CDR1 and CDR2 (germline): MGHDK, SYGVNS. With 3 bases removed from V and 7 bases from J, the gap between germline ends came to 9 bases. The CDR3 DNA follows: TGTGCCAGCAGTGACAGGGGCCCTGGCTACACCTTC. Its translation: CASSDRGPGYTF.